The 19 T cell receptor beta chains reported below all come from one sample, sequenced in a study of tumor-infiltrating lymphocytes in oesophageal squamous cell carcinoma (dated by TCRdb to 2015 to 2016). Libraries were made using PCR. Sequencing instrument: Illumina HiSeq 2000. TCRdb applied fastp at Q25 and MiXCR to the public reads, then kept only in-frame beta chains. Rows with one shared CDR3 protein collapse into an entry with the most common genes and DNA. Recorded for this sample are some 21,000 distinct CDR3 sequences; 40% to 45% of them occurred a single time. The biggest ten clones account for roughly 14% of the sample. What was sequenced was normal esophageal tissue next to the tumor. The receptor set was obtained from a male donor with esophageal squamous cell carcinoma.

Many counts were recorded for this clonotype. The chain has TRBV6-2 or TRBV6-3 and TRBJ2-3; 12 bases are shared with TRBD2. V lost 5 bases and J lost 4; bases outside the gene matches: 4. The CDR3 contains 15 residues. Germline V lookup: CDR1 MNHEY, CDR2 SVGEGT. CDR3 DNA: TGTGCCAGCAGTCGACTAGCGGGAGTACCAGATACGCAGTATTTT. It is translated as CASSRLAGVPDTQYF.

This clonotype was counted ten times or more. The V gene is TRBV10-3, the J gene TRBJ1-2; D is ambiguous. The V gene lost 0 bases and the J gene lost 2 bases, with 13 bases spanning the gap. Germline loops: CDR1 ENHRY, CDR2 SYGVKD. The CDR3 extends over 16 amino acids. The CDR3 loop is CAISESSSIRNYGYTF. The CDR3 coding sequence is TGTGCCATCAGTGAGTCCTCGTCAATCCGCAACTATGGCTACACCTTC.

A few counts support this clonotype. A much larger clone lies a single base off, so this may be a read error. CDR3 DNA sequence: TGTGCTAGCAGCCCTGACACTAGGGGAAACTCCTACAATGAGCAGTACTTC. Translating gives CASSPDTRGNSYNEQYF. The V gene is TRBV7-6, the J gene TRBJ2-7; tentatively, D is TRBD1 or TRBD2 (5 bases each). Germline assignment: CDR1 SGHVS and CDR2 FNYEAQ. This CDR3 contains 17 residues. Using reference TRBV7-6 and TRBJ2-7 for the parts outside the CDR3, the full variable domain is GAGVSQSPRYKVTKRGQDVALRCDPISGHVSLYWYRQALGQGPEFLTYFNYEAQQDKSGLPNDRFSAERPEGSISTLTIQRTEQRDSAMYRCASSPDTRGNSYNEQYFGPGTRLTVT.

This clonotype was recorded a few times. The J gene is TRBJ2-7, the V gene TRBV2; 9 nucleotides line up with TRBD1. The germline V gene has CDR1 SNHLY and CDR2 FYNNEI. This CDR3 region has 14 residues. Trimming removed 5 bases from V and 3 bases from J; junction bases left unmatched: 5. The CDR3 DNA is TGTGCCAGCAGTCCCGGGACAGGGTACTACGAGCAGTACTTC. Encoded protein: CASSPGTGYYEQYF. The full variable domain, in which reference TRBV2 and TRBJ2-7 provide the parts outside the CDR3, is EPEVTQTPSHQVTQMGQEVILRCVPISNHLYFYWYRQILGQKVEFLVSFYNNEISEKSEIFDDQFSVERPDGSNFTLKIRSTKLEDSAMYFCASSPGTGYYEQYFGPGTRLTVT.

This clonotype came up many times. This chain links TRBV19 with TRBJ2-4, with D hard to call. Trimming cost V 3 bases and J 0 bases, with 12 bases left between them. The CDR3 totals 16 residues. Germline V gene data show CDR1 as LNHDA and CDR2 as SQIVND (reference sequence). The chain's CDR3 is CASSIKSGLAKNIQYF. In DNA, the CDR3 is TGTGCCAGTAGTATCAAGTCAGGTCTAGCCAAAAACATTCAGTACTTC.

V and J are TRBV7-2 and TRBJ1-1, with D perhaps TRBD1 (5 bases). CDR3 length: 14 amino acids. The V end was cut by 1 base, the J end by 12 bases, with 18 bases between. Per germline, CDR1 SGHTA and CDR2 FQGNSA. The CDR3 bases are TGTGCCAGCAGCTTAGGGGCTGGGACCGTGAAAACTTTCTTT. Residues: CASSLGAGTVKTFF.

This clonotype was observed a handful of times. V gene TRBV6-6 combines with J gene TRBJ2-6; D not certain. Per germline, CDR1 MNHNY and CDR2 SVGAGI (reference sequence). V lost 2 bases, J lost 18 bases, and 5 bases lay in between. The CDR3 is 9 residues long. CDR3 region: CASSYPGTF. DNA for the CDR3: TGTGCCAGCAGTTACCCCGGGACTTTC.

J is TRBJ2-1 and V is TRBV7-2; D is possibly TRBD2 (5 bases). V was trimmed by 5 bases and J by 3 bases, leaving 20 bases between them. Germline CDR1 is SGHTA and CDR2 is FQGNSA. The CDR3 loop spans 17 amino acids. The CDR3, as DNA: TGTGCCAGCAGCCCCCTGCTCCTATCGGGGTTCTACAATGAGCAGTTCTTC. Amino acid sequence: CASSPLLLSGFYNEQFF.

In this sample, this clonotype turned up once. J is TRBJ2-3 and V is TRBV7-2; TRBD1 agrees at 9 bases. The J call may be in error: the DNA end matches TRBJ2-7 better. The CDR3 covers 15 residues. Germline V gene data show CDR1 as SGHTA and CDR2 as FQGNSA. The CDR3 sequence is CASSPHEGQGPEQYF. Here the CDR3 DNA reads TGTGCCAGCAGCCCGCATGAGGGACAGGGACCCGAGCAGTACTTC.

As concerns this clonotype: Without the conserved terminal phenylalanine or tryptophan, this CDR3 likely stems from a read error. No DNA is shown, since the ends of the CDR3 on it are uncertain; the CDR3 is the one TCRdb lists. V gene TRBV6-2 or TRBV6-3 combines with J gene TRBJ2-7; TRBD1, the D gene given by the table, was not confirmed from the DNA. Both ends counted, the CDR3 spans 20 residues. CDR1 is MNHEY, CDR2 SVGEGT, per germline. The CDR3 region is CASSSITVPGQGSYGYTFGS.

This clonotype has just one count. This may be a read error, as it is one base from a much larger clone. V usage is TRBV28 and J usage is TRBJ2-4; the D gene is possibly TRBD2 (6 bases). The ends were cut back, 3 bases at V and 16 bases at J, with 22 bases in the middle. Germline V CDR1 and CDR2: MDHEN, SYDVKM. This CDR3 region has 14 residues. CDR3 in amino acids: CASSLSPSVYEHYF. As DNA, the CDR3 is TGTGCCAGCAGTTTGTCCCCTAGCGTGTACGAGCATTACTTC.

In its sample, this clonotype was seen many times. The chain joins TRBV6-1 to TRBJ2-1; 8 bases fit TRBD2. This CDR3 contains 13 residues. In germline, CDR1 is MNHNS, CDR2 SASEGT. The V and J ends lost 8 bases and 7 bases, in that order; junction bases with no gene match: 7. The CDR3 loop is CASSGGADNEQFF. The CDR3 DNA reads TGTGCCAGCTCCGGGGGGGCCGATAATGAGCAGTTCTTC.

Regarding this clonotype: It is unclear where the CDR3 begins or ends on the DNA, so no DNA is shown, and the CDR3 is as TCRdb lists it. The rearrangement links TRBV7-3 to TRBJ2-6; the D call TRBD2 from the table was never checked on the DNA. Counting both end residues, the CDR3 totals 15 amino acids. The germline gives CDR1 SGHTA, CDR2 FQGTGA. The CDR3 reads CASSLHSGLRAVLRF.

This CDR3 is CASSSGRNQETQYF. CDR3 nucleotides: TGTGCCAGCAGTTCGGGACGCAACCAAGAGACCCAGTACTTC. V and J are TRBV6-1 and TRBJ2-1; the D call may be TRBD1 or TRBD2 (5 bases each). Gene TRBJ2-5 matches the end of the DNA better, so the J call may be wrong. The CDR3 has 14 amino acids. Germline V gene lookup returns CDR1 MNHNS and CDR2 SASEGT.

J is TRBJ2-5 and V is TRBV7-2; 8 bases map to TRBD1. With 1 base clipped from V and 1 base from J, the junction kept 2 bases outside the gene matches. The CDR3 is made up of 15 amino acids. Germline CDR1 and CDR2: SGHTA and FQGNSA. CDR3 in amino acids: CASSLGQGAQETQYF. The CDR3 DNA is TGTGCCAGCAGCTTAGGGCAGGGGGCCCAAGAGACCCAGTACTTC.

This rearrangement joins TRBV20-1 to TRBJ2-2; D is perhaps TRBD2 (5 bases). CDR3 length: 11 amino acids. Between the trimmed V and J ends, which lost 3 bases and 6 bases, there was a span of 5 bases. Per the germline V gene, CDR1 is DFQATT and CDR2 is SNEGSKA (reference sequence). The CDR3 spells CSARRAGELFF. The DNA for the CDR3 is TGCAGTGCTAGGCGGGCCGGGGAGCTGTTTTTT.

This clonotype has a count of ten or more. The rearrangement joins TRBV27 to TRBJ2-3, with D perhaps matching TRBD2 (5 bases). Trimming stripped 0 bases from V and 6 bases from J, with 7 bases between. Germline CDR1 and CDR2: MNHEY and SMNVEV (reference sequence). This CDR3 has 13 amino acids. For the CDR3, the DNA is TGTGCCAGCAGTTTATCGAGGGTGGATACGCAGTATTTT. Its protein is CASSLSRVDTQYF.

The chain carries TRBV7-6 and TRBJ2-2, with D possibly TRBD1 on 5 matching bases. The end of the DNA is better explained by TRBJ1-1, so the J call may be wrong. CDR3 size: 15 residues. Germline CDR1 is SGHVS and CDR2 is FNYEAQ. The CDR3: CASSLFTGAVTEAFF. The CDR3 bases are TGTGCCAGCAGCTTGTTTACCGGGGCCGTAACTGAAGCTTTCTTT.

The chain has TRBV28 and TRBJ1-4, with 7 bases matching TRBD1. The V gene's germline CDR1 is MDHEN and CDR2 SYDVKM. The J segment lost 14 bases and the V segment lost 3 bases, leaving 18 bases of the junction unmatched. The CDR3 runs 16 residues. The CDR3 DNA is TGTGCCAGCAGTTTGACCGGGGCAGGGGGGGGCGGGAGGCTGTTTTTT. Translation: CASSLTGAGGGGRLFF.